This T cell receptor (beta chain) was obtained from a study of CD8+ T cells in alopecia areata. Study-wide context: Skin from approximately 6-13-month-old C3H/HeJ graft donors with spontaneous alopecia went to approximately 6-11-week-old female C3H/HeJ mice.

Reverse transcription of extracted RNA yielded cDNA, which provided the sequencing template. TCRdb's table, derived via immunoSEQ multiplex PCR, lists solely in-frame clones and lacks some. Listed for the sample are about 300,000 clones, none seen a single time. To note about this clone: Its matching antigen is unknown. Here the gene names and germline are mouse. The CDR3 is cut off 4 residues early in the read; its end comes from the germline J gene. Other DNA variants within this sample encode the same CDR3.

CDR3 length equals 13 residues. Trimming shortened V by 1 base and J by 2 bases, and 5 bases separated the two germline ends. CDR1 and CDR2 from the germline V gene are GKSSPN and SITVG. Cutaneous lymph node cells were pooled, and they were sorted using CD4, CD8alpha, NKG2D, NKG2ACE and other markers. Study-level findings and limits: Higher clonality and more expanded CD8+ clones appeared in lesional than normal scalp. Among the cells sequenced in scalp samples are also the resident alphabeta T cells of normal skin. Between patients, shared TCR sequences were less clear than in mice. This was possibly due in part to HLA diversity in the patient population.

The sequence was collected from a C3H/HeJ mouse with alopecia areata. The strain's MHC: H2-k. The V and J genes are TRBV31 and TRBJ2-2, with D hard to call. Sequenced material: CD4+ T cells sorted from a lymph node. The CDR3 reads CAWSQGNTGQLYF. The CDR3 bases that were read are TGTGCCTGGAGTCAAGGGAACACCGGG.